These T cell receptor beta chains were read from a single sample in a study of shared clonotypes between healthy human individuals. Generated by immunoSEQ multiplex PCR, the TCRdb table keeps only in-frame clones and is missing some. Altogether more than 2 million clones are present, just under 95% being singletons, with the ten largest covering around 1.1%. Material: naive CD8+ T cells sorted from blood. These receptors all stem from a man between 18 and 29 years old in good health. Both conserved end residues are part of each CDR3. The order of the fields is clone size, D gene, J gene, CDR3 length, V gene, CDR3 protein, CDR3 DNA. A D gene is named only where the DNA matches it firmly. A clone size is listed for some rows: how often the clone was seen (once, few, many), or a class if it is expanded.

clone_size: NA; d_call: NA; j_call: TRBJ2-2; cdr3_length: 13; v_call: TRBV11-2; cdr3_aa: CASSPGFSGELFF; cdr3_nt: TGTGCCAGCAGCCCCGGTTTCTCCGGGGAGCTGTTTTTT
clone_size: NA; d_call: NA; j_call: TRBJ1-2; cdr3_length: 13; v_call: TRBV7-2; cdr3_aa: CASSSLVVYGYTF; cdr3_nt: TGTGCCAGCAGCTCCTTGGTTGTATATGGCTACACCTTC
clone_size: NA; d_call: NA; j_call: TRBJ1-2; cdr3_length: 14; v_call: TRBV9; cdr3_aa: CASSVGAADYGYTF; cdr3_nt: TGTGCCAGCAGCGTAGGGGCGGCGGACTATGGCTACACCTTC
clone_size: NA; d_call: NA; j_call: TRBJ1-6; cdr3_length: 15; v_call: TRBV6-5; cdr3_aa: CASSYETGGHSPLHF; cdr3_nt: TGTGCCAGCAGTTACGAGACAGGAGGCCATTCACCCCTCCACTTT
clone_size: NA; d_call: NA; j_call: TRBJ1-1; cdr3_length: 16; v_call: TRBV28; cdr3_aa: CASSTQDEELNTEAFF; cdr3_nt: TGTGCCAGCAGTACACAAGACGAGGAGTTGAACACTGAAGCTTTCTTT
clone_size: once; d_call: NA; j_call: TRBJ1-5; cdr3_length: 15; v_call: TRBV4-1; cdr3_aa: CASSQVGGGNQPQHF; cdr3_nt: TGCGCCAGCAGCCAAGTTGGAGGGGGTAATCAGCCCCAGCATTTT
clone_size: NA; d_call: NA; j_call: TRBJ2-1; cdr3_length: 14; v_call: TRBV6-5; cdr3_aa: CASTYREGYNEQFF; cdr3_nt: TGTGCCAGCACCTACAGGGAGGGGTACAATGAGCAGTTCTTC
clone_size: once; d_call: TRBD1; j_call: TRBJ2-7; cdr3_length: 14; v_call: TRBV7-9; cdr3_aa: CASSSGQGDNEQYF; cdr3_nt: TGTGCCAGCAGCTCGGGACAGGGGGACAACGAGCAGTACTTC
clone_size: NA; d_call: TRBD1; j_call: TRBJ2-7; cdr3_length: 14; v_call: TRBV7-9; cdr3_aa: CASSFGTDTYEQYF; cdr3_nt: TGTGCCAGCAGCTTTGGGACAGACACCTACGAGCAGTACTTC
clone_size: NA; d_call: TRBD2; j_call: TRBJ2-7; cdr3_length: 16; v_call: TRBV10-3; cdr3_aa: CASTSGTSGTYYEQYF; cdr3_nt: TGTGCCAGTACTTCCGGGACTAGCGGGACCTACTACGAGCAGTACTTC
clone_size: NA; d_call: NA; j_call: TRBJ1-2; cdr3_length: 12; v_call: TRBV5-8; cdr3_aa: CASSGTGYGYTF; cdr3_nt: TGTGCCAGCAGCGGAACAGGGTATGGCTACACCTTC
clone_size: NA; d_call: TRBD2; j_call: TRBJ2-5; cdr3_length: 19; v_call: TRBV4-1; cdr3_aa: CASSYPEGTSGSIRETQYF; cdr3_nt: TGCGCCAGCAGCTATCCCGAGGGGACTAGCGGGAGCATACGAGAGACCCAGTACTTC
clone_size: NA; d_call: NA; j_call: TRBJ2-1; cdr3_length: 13; v_call: TRBV30; cdr3_aa: CAWGYSHRDEQFF; cdr3_nt: TGTGCCTGGGGGTACTCTCACAGGGATGAGCAGTTCTTC
clone_size: NA; d_call: TRBD1; j_call: TRBJ1-5; cdr3_length: 14; v_call: TRBV6-5; cdr3_aa: CASSYQGDGQPQHF; cdr3_nt: TGTGCCAGCAGTTACCAGGGGGATGGTCAGCCCCAGCATTTT
clone_size: NA; d_call: TRBD1; j_call: TRBJ1-2; cdr3_length: 19; v_call: TRBV28; cdr3_aa: CASSRNPRGQGPMNYGYTF; cdr3_nt: TGTGCCAGCAGCCGAAACCCCCGCGGACAGGGGCCAATGAACTATGGCTACACCTTC
clone_size: NA; d_call: TRBD2; j_call: TRBJ2-5; cdr3_length: 17; v_call: TRBV7-7; cdr3_aa: CASSPGGTSRLGETQYF; cdr3_nt: TGTGCTAGCAGCCCAGGGGGGACTAGCCGTTTGGGAGAGACCCAGTACTTC
clone_size: NA; d_call: NA; j_call: TRBJ2-7; cdr3_length: 16; v_call: TRBV7-9; cdr3_aa: CASSPKTDGRAHEQYF; cdr3_nt: TGTGCCAGCAGCCCAAAGACAGACGGCCGAGCGCACGAGCAGTACTTC
clone_size: NA; d_call: TRBD2; j_call: TRBJ2-1; cdr3_length: 22; v_call: TRBV27; cdr3_aa: CASRWLAGGHLESTSSYNEQFF; cdr3_nt: TGTGCCAGCAGGTGGCTAGCGGGAGGCCACCTTGAGTCAACAAGCTCCTACAATGAGCAGTTCTTC
clone_size: NA; d_call: TRBD1; j_call: TRBJ2-1; cdr3_length: 13; v_call: TRBV10-2; cdr3_aa: CASSWDSNNEQFF; cdr3_nt: TGCGCCAGCAGTTGGGACAGCAACAATGAGCAGTTCTTC
clone_size: NA; d_call: TRBD2; j_call: TRBJ2-2; cdr3_length: 17; v_call: TRBV7-3; cdr3_aa: CASSPRTSGYNTGELFF; cdr3_nt: TGTGCCAGCAGCCCTCGGACTAGCGGATACAACACCGGGGAGCTGTTTTTT
clone_size: NA; d_call: NA; j_call: TRBJ1-5; cdr3_length: 13; v_call: TRBV19; cdr3_aa: CASSDSDHQPQHF; cdr3_nt: TGTGCCAGTAGTGACAGCGACCATCAGCCCCAGCATTTT
clone_size: NA; d_call: TRBD2; j_call: TRBJ2-5; cdr3_length: 15; v_call: TRBV6-5; cdr3_aa: CASSDSAGVWETQYF; cdr3_nt: TGTGCCAGCAGCGACTCAGCGGGAGTGTGGGAGACCCAGTACTTC
clone_size: NA; d_call: NA; j_call: TRBJ2-1; cdr3_length: 18; v_call: TRBV27; cdr3_aa: CASSLSLGGLNLHDEQFF; cdr3_nt: TGTGCCAGCAGTTTATCGCTTGGTGGACTAAACCTTCACGATGAGCAGTTCTTC
clone_size: NA; d_call: NA; j_call: TRBJ2-1; cdr3_length: 18; v_call: TRBV27; cdr3_aa: CASSLSPGAPVEYNEQFF; cdr3_nt: TGTGCCAGCAGTTTATCACCGGGAGCCCCCGTAGAATACAATGAGCAGTTCTTC
clone_size: NA; d_call: TRBD2; j_call: TRBJ2-1; cdr3_length: 17; v_call: TRBV10-2; cdr3_aa: CASRSKTSGGYRNEQFF; cdr3_nt: TGCGCCAGCAGATCCAAGACTAGCGGGGGGTACCGCAATGAGCAGTTCTTC
clone_size: NA; d_call: NA; j_call: TRBJ2-1; cdr3_length: 16; v_call: TRBV7-6; cdr3_aa: CASSLVIERTYNEQFF; cdr3_nt: TGTGCCAGCAGCTTAGTAATAGAGAGAACATACAATGAGCAGTTCTTC
clone_size: once; d_call: NA; j_call: TRBJ2-4; cdr3_length: 12; v_call: TRBV7-9; cdr3_aa: CASSLGLRIQYF; cdr3_nt: TGTGCCAGCAGCTTAGGTTTACGCATTCAGTACTTC
clone_size: NA; d_call: TRBD2; j_call: TRBJ2-1; cdr3_length: 16; v_call: TRBV11-3; cdr3_aa: CASSAETSGGFDEQFF; cdr3_nt: TGTGCCAGCAGCGCTGAGACTAGCGGGGGGTTCGATGAGCAGTTCTTC
clone_size: NA; d_call: NA; j_call: TRBJ1-6; cdr3_length: 13; v_call: TRBV6-5; cdr3_aa: CASSYEGGSPLHF; cdr3_nt: TGTGCCAGCAGTTACGAGGGGGGTTCACCCCTCCACTTT
clone_size: NA; d_call: NA; j_call: TRBJ2-2; cdr3_length: 16; v_call: TRBV5-6; cdr3_aa: CASSLPPQGNTGELFF; cdr3_nt: TGTGCCAGCAGCTTGCCCCCCCAGGGGAACACCGGGGAGCTGTTTTTT
clone_size: NA; d_call: NA; j_call: TRBJ1-2; cdr3_length: 13; v_call: TRBV25-1; cdr3_aa: CASSGTTRDGYTF; cdr3_nt: TGTGCCAGCAGTGGAACCACAAGGGATGGCTACACCTTC
clone_size: NA; d_call: TRBD1; j_call: TRBJ1-4; cdr3_length: 15; v_call: TRBV29-1; cdr3_aa: CSVEGWDRGYEKLFF; cdr3_nt: TGCAGCGTTGAAGGATGGGACAGGGGTTATGAAAAACTGTTTTTT
clone_size: NA; d_call: NA; j_call: TRBJ1-1; cdr3_length: 14; v_call: TRBV9; cdr3_aa: CASSRTRGSTEAFF; cdr3_nt: TGTGCCAGCAGCCGCACCAGGGGTAGTACTGAAGCTTTCTTT
clone_size: NA; d_call: TRBD2; j_call: TRBJ2-2; cdr3_length: 17; v_call: TRBV4-1; cdr3_aa: CASSRILAGGQSGELFF; cdr3_nt: TGCGCCAGCAGCCGAATACTAGCGGGGGGGCAATCCGGGGAGCTGTTTTTT
clone_size: NA; d_call: TRBD2; j_call: TRBJ2-2; cdr3_length: 18; v_call: TRBV7-9; cdr3_aa: CASSREIAGISNTGELFF; cdr3_nt: TGTGCCAGCAGCAGGGAGATAGCGGGTATCTCGAACACCGGGGAGCTGTTTTTT
clone_size: NA; d_call: NA; j_call: TRBJ1-1; cdr3_length: 13; v_call: TRBV19; cdr3_aa: CASRAGLNTEAFF; cdr3_nt: TGTGCCTCAAGGGCGGGCTTGAACACTGAAGCTTTCTTT
clone_size: NA; d_call: TRBD1; j_call: TRBJ1-1; cdr3_length: 16; v_call: TRBV9; cdr3_aa: CASSANGGQGRTEAFF; cdr3_nt: TGTGCCAGCAGCGCTAATGGGGGACAGGGTAGGACTGAAGCTTTCTTT
clone_size: NA; d_call: NA; j_call: TRBJ2-4; cdr3_length: 10; v_call: TRBV7-8; cdr3_aa: CASSQNNTYF; cdr3_nt: TGTGCCAGCAGCCAAAATAACACCTACTTC
clone_size: NA; d_call: NA; j_call: TRBJ1-5; cdr3_length: 17; v_call: TRBV27; cdr3_aa: CASSLLISMLFNQPQHF; cdr3_nt: TGTGCCAGCAGTTTATTAATCAGTATGCTTTTCAATCAGCCCCAGCATTTT
clone_size: NA; d_call: NA; j_call: TRBJ1-1; cdr3_length: 14; v_call: TRBV10-3; cdr3_aa: CAISERGIYTEAFF; cdr3_nt: TGTGCCATCAGTGAGCGCGGGATCTACACTGAAGCTTTCTTT
clone_size: NA; d_call: NA; j_call: TRBJ2-7; cdr3_length: 16; v_call: TRBV6-1; cdr3_aa: CASSEPPAPNTYEQYF; cdr3_nt: TGTGCCAGCAGTGAGCCGCCGGCACCGAATACCTACGAGCAGTACTTC
clone_size: NA; d_call: NA; j_call: TRBJ2-7; cdr3_length: 19; v_call: TRBV30; cdr3_aa: CAWSVGGWTETGFAYEQYF; cdr3_nt: TGTGCCTGGAGTGTAGGGGGTTGGACAGAAACAGGATTTGCCTACGAGCAGTACTTC
clone_size: many; d_call: NA; j_call: TRBJ1-1; cdr3_length: 17; v_call: TRBV5-1; cdr3_aa: CASRDKQGVLMNTEAFF; cdr3_nt: TGCGCCAGCAGGGATAAACAGGGTGTACTAATGAACACTGAAGCTTTCTTT
clone_size: NA; d_call: NA; j_call: TRBJ1-2; cdr3_length: 15; v_call: TRBV27; cdr3_aa: CASSPRGAGGEGYTF; cdr3_nt: TGTGCCAGCAGTCCCCGGGGCGCGGGGGGCGAGGGCTACACCTTC
clone_size: NA; d_call: TRBD1; j_call: TRBJ2-7; cdr3_length: 15; v_call: TRBV27; cdr3_aa: CASSPFGQGIDEQYF; cdr3_nt: TGTGCCAGCAGTCCCTTCGGACAGGGGATCGACGAGCAGTACTTC
clone_size: NA; d_call: TRBD1; j_call: TRBJ2-2; cdr3_length: 15; v_call: TRBV9; cdr3_aa: CASSVADRGSGELFF; cdr3_nt: TGTGCCAGCAGCGTAGCGGACAGGGGATCCGGGGAGCTGTTTTTT